A single sample is the source of the 8 T cell receptor beta chains below, sequenced in a study of T cell clonality in common variable immunodeficiency. This table comes from immunoSEQ multiplex PCR, and its TCRdb copy is limited to in-frame clones, with some not included. The sample presents roughly 38,000 clones, none singletons. Material: peripheral blood mononuclear cells. These receptors were obtained from a person aged 18 to 70 in good health.

Of note for this clone: The observed sequence ends 3 residues before the CDR3 terminus, with the missing tail filled in from the germline J gene. The chain links TRBV20-1 to TRBJ2-7; D is possibly TRBD2 (5 bases). V was shortened by 3 bases and J by 0 bases, with 12 bases between the two germline ends. This CDR3 contains 14 residues. The V gene's germline CDR1 is DFQATT and CDR2 SNEGSKA (reference sequence). CDR3 bases read: TGCAGTGCTAGCCCCGAGGCGGGCTCCTACGAG. Its translation is CSASPEAGSYE. The whole CDR3 sequence is CSASPEAGSYEQYF.

This clone was counted ten times or more. Incomplete CDR3 DNA: TGTGCCAGCTCACCAAGCGGGAGGGCCAGGACGGACGATGAG. Amino acids: CASSPSGRARTDDE. The entire CDR3 sequence reads CASSPSGRARTDDEQFF. The chain carries TRBV18 and TRBJ2-1; TRBD2 agrees at 10 bases. The DNA ends 3 residues before the CDR3 does, and the rest of the CDR3 is filled in from the germline J gene. J was trimmed by 8 bases and V by 2 bases; bases with no gene match: 12. The length of the CDR3 is 17 residues. CDR1 is KGHSH, CDR2 LQKENI, per germline.

This clone was picked up a small number of times. The read is 3 residues too short to cover the CDR3 end, so that end is filled in from the germline J gene. The chain carries TRBV18 and TRBJ1-1; no definite D call. The CDR3 contains 15 residues. Per the germline V gene, CDR1 is KGHSH and CDR2 is LQKENI. With 1 base removed from V and 0 bases from J, the gap between germline ends came to 9 bases. The DNA read from the CDR3 is TGTGCCAGCTCACCACTACAAAGTTTGAACACTGAA. It yields the protein CASSPLQSLNTE. The whole CDR3 sequence is CASSPLQSLNTEAFF. The entire variable domain, with the rest obtained from reference TRBV18 and TRBJ1-1, is as follows: NAGVMQNPRHLVRRRGQEARLRCSPMKGHSHVYWYRQLPEEGLKFMVYLQKENIIDESGMPKERFSAEFPKEGPSILRIQQVVRGDSAAYFCASSPLQSLNTEAFFGQGTRLTVV.

The sample holds many counts of this clone. Sequencing ends 3 residues short of the CDR3 end; the germline J gene provides the rest. The V call is TRBV20-1, the J call TRBJ2-4, with unresolved D. This CDR3 has 9 residues. Germline V gives CDR1 DFQATT, CDR2 SNEGSKA (reference sequence). The covered CDR3 bases are TGCAGTGCTAGTTATTAT. Protein sequence: CSASYY. The whole CDR3 region reads CSASYYQYF.

With regard to this clone: The missing CDR3 end, 3 residues past where the read stops, is filled in from the germline J gene. The chain uses TRBV18 and TRBJ1-2, with TRBD1 as a possible D gene (5 bases). This CDR3 comprises 15 residues. Per the germline V gene, CDR1 is KGHSH and CDR2 is LQKENI. CDR3 residues: CASSRNTRGGYDYTF. The CDR3 bases that were read are TGTGCCAGCTCACGCAATACGAGGGGAGGCTACGAC. Full variable domain (outside the CDR3, taken from reference TRBV18 and TRBJ1-2): NAGVMQNPRHLVRRRGQEARLRCSPMKGHSHVYWYRQLPEEGLKFMVYLQKENIIDESGMPKERFSAEFPKEGPSILRIQQVVRGDSAAYFCASSRNTRGGYDYTFGSGTRLTVV.

Remarks on this clone: One junction end disagrees with the germline gene, perhaps due to a read error. The CDR3 extends 3 residues past the end of the read, so its final part is completed from the germline J gene. The same CDR3 also results from other DNA sequences found in this sample. The V call is TRBV30, the J call TRBJ1-3, with D tentatively TRBD1 (6 bases). Looked up from germline, CDR1 is GTSNPN and CDR2 is SVGIG (reference sequence). This CDR3 is 14 amino acids long. The CDR3 DNA, read in part, is TGTGCCTGGAGGCAGGGGAGCTCTGGAAACACG. This encodes CAWRQGSSGNT. The full CDR3 is CAWRQGSSGNTIYF.

As to this clone: The read stops 3 residues short of the end of the CDR3; the missing end is completed from the germline J gene. This rearrangement joins TRBV19 to TRBJ1-2, with D possibly matching TRBD1 (5 bases). This CDR3 region has 15 residues. The V gene's germline CDR1 is LNHDA and CDR2 SQIVND (reference sequence). CDR3 DNA (partial): TGTGCCAGTAGTCCATGGACTAGCGGGAGGGGTGAC. Translation gives CASSPWTSGRGD. The entire CDR3 is CASSPWTSGRGDYTF.

This clone was seen a few times. The read halts 3 residues ahead of the CDR3 end, with the missing end drawn from the germline J gene. The J gene is TRBJ2-7, the V gene TRBV4-2, with D possibly being TRBD2 (6 bases). V lost 4 bases and J 4 bases, leaving 14 bases between the germline ends. This CDR3 comprises 14 residues. CDR1 is LGHNA, CDR2 YNFKEQ, per germline. CDR3 sequence reads: CASSPDVGGYEQYF. CDR3 bases read: TGTGCCAGCAGCCCAGATGTGGGGGGTTACGAG.